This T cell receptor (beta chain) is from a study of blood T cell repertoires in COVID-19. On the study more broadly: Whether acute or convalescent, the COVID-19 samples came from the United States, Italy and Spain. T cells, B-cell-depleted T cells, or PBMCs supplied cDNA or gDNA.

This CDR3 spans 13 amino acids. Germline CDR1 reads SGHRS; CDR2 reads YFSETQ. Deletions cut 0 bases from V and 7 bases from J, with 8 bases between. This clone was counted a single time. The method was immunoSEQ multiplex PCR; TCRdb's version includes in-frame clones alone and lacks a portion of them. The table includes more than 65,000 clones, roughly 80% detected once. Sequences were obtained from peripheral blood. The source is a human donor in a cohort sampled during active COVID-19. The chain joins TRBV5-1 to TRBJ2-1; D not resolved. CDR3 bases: TGCGCCAGCAGCTTGGGATCTACTAATGAGCAGTTCTTC. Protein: CASSLGSTNEQFF.